The present T cell receptor beta chain was sequenced within a study of blood T cell repertoires in COVID-19. Overall study context: COVID-19 samples, acute and convalescent, were from the United States, Italy and Spain. Nucleic acid was either cDNA or gDNA, and it came from T cells, B-cell-depleted T cells, or PBMCs.

Libraries were prepared by immunoSEQ multiplex PCR; TCRdb keeps only in-frame clonotypes and omits some of them. The table lists roughly 200,000 clones, about 86% of them singletons. CDR1 is GTSNPN and CDR2 is SVGIG in the germline V gene (reference sequence). The CDR3 totals 14 residues. With 0 bases removed from V and 7 bases from J, the gap between germline ends came to 10 bases. The source material was peripheral blood. This chain uses TRBV30 with TRBJ1-6; D perhaps matches TRBD1 (5 bases). This clonotype was sampled from a man in his fifties with active or convalescent COVID-19. In DNA, the CDR3 is TGTGCCTGGAGTGTGGGTACAGGCAATTCACCCCTCCACTTT. This translates into CAWSVGTGNSPLHF. Using reference TRBV30 and TRBJ1-6 for the parts outside the CDR3, the full variable domain is SQTIHQWPATLVQPVGSPLSLECTVEGTSNPNLYWYRQAAGRGLQLLFYSVGIGQISSEVPQNLSASRPQDRQFILSSKKLLLSDSGFYLCAWSVGTGNSPLHFGNGTRLTVT.